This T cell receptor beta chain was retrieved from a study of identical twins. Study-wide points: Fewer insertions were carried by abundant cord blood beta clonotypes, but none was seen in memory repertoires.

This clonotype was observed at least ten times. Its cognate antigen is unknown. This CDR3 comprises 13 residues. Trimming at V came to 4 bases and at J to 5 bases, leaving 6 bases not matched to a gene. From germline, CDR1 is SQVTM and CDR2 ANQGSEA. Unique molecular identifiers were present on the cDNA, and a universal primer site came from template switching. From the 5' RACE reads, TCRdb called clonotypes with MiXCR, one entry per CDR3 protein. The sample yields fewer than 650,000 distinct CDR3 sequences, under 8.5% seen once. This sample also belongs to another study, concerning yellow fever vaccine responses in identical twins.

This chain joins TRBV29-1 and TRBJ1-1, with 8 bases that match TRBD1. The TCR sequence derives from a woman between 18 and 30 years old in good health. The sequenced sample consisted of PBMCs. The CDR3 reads CSVGLTGGTEAFF. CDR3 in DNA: TGCAGCGTTGGACTCACAGGGGGAACTGAAGCTTTCTTT.